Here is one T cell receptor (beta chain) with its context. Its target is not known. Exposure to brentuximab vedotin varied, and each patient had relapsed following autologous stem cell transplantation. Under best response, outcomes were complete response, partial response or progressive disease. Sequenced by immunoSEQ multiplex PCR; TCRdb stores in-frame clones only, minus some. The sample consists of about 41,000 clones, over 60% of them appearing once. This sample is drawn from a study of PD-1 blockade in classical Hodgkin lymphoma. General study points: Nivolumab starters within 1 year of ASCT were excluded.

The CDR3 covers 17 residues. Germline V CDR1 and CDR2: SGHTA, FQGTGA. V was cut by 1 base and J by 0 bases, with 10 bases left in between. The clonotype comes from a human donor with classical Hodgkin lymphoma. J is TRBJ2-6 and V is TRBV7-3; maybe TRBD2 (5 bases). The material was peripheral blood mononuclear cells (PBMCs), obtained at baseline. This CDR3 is CASSLSPGSSGANVLTF. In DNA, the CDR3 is TGTGCCAGCAGCTTAAGCCCGGGGAGCTCTGGGGCCAACGTCCTGACTTTC.